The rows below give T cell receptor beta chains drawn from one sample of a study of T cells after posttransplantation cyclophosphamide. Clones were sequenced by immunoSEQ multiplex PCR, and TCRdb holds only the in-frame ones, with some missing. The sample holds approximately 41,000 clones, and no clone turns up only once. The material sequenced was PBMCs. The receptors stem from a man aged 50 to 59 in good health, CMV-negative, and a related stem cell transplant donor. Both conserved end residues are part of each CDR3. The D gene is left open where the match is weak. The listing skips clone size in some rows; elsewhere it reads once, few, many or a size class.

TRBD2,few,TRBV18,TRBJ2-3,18,TGTGCCAGCTCACCGGGACTAGCGGTGGGGCTGGGCACAGATACGCAGTATTTT,CASSPGLAVGLGTDTQYF
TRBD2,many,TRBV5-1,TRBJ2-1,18,TGCGCCAGCAGCTTGTCTCCTAGCGGGAGAGGTTACGCGAATGAGCAGTTCTTC,CASSLSPSGRGYANEQFF
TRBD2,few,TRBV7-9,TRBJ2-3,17,TGTGCCAGCAGCCGGGGACTAGCGGGGGCCTACACAGATACGCAGTATTTT,CASSRGLAGAYTDTQYF
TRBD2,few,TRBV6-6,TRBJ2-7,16,TGTGCCAGCAGTTACTCTAGCGGGGGGGCCTTCTACGAGCAGTACTTC,CASSYSSGGAFYEQYF
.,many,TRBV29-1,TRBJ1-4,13,TGCAGCGTTGAAACGCCAAGGGGAGAAAAACTGTTTTTT,CSVETPRGEKLFF
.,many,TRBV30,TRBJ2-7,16,TGTGCCTGGAGTGTACTAGGGGACACCAGCTCCTACGAGCAGTACTTC,CAWSVLGDTSSYEQYF
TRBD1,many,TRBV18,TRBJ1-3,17,TGTGCCAGCTCACGGGACAGGGCTGATGGCTCTGGAAACACCATATATTTT,CASSRDRADGSGNTIYF
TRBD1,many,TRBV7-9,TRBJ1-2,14,TGTGCCAGCAGGACGGGACAGGGGGCCCCTGGCTACACCTTC,CASRTGQGAPGYTF
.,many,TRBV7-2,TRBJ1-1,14,TGTGCCAGCAGCCCTCCGGGACAATACACTGAAGCTTTCTTT,CASSPPGQYTEAFF
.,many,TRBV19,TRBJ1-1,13,TGTGCCAGTAAGGAGAAAAGTAACACTGAAGCTTTCTTT,CASKEKSNTEAFF
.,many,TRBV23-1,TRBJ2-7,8,TGCGCCAGGGCCGAGCAGTACTTC,CARAEQYF
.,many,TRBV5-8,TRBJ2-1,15,TGTGCCAGCAGCTTTTTCCCGACAGCGCGCAATGAGCAGTTCTTC,CASSFFPTARNEQFF
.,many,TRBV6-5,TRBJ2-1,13,TGTGCCAGCAGATACGACAGTAACAATGAGCAGTTCTTC,CASRYDSNNEQFF
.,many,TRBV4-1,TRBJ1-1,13,TGCGCCAGCAGCCAAGAGGGAGGCAGGGCGACTTTCTTT,CASSQEGGRATFF
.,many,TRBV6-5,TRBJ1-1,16,TGTGCCAGCAGTTCTAGCCTTCCAGAGTTAAACACTGAAGCTTTCTTT,CASSSSLPELNTEAFF
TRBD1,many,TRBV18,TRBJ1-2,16,TGTGCCAGCTCACCAAGGACAGGACCCTCTAACTATGGCTACACCTTC,CASSPRTGPSNYGYTF
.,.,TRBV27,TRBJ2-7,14,TGTGCCAGCAGTTTTTCCGGGCCGGGATTCGAGCAGTACTTC,CASSFSGPGFEQYF
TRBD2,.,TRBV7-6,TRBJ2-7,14,TGTGCCAGCAGCCCTGAACTAGCGGCGTACGAGCAGTACTTC,CASSPELAAYEQYF
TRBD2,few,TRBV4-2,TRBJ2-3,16,TGTGCCAGCAGCCAAGATAGGCTAGCGGGCACAGATACGCAGTATTTT,CASSQDRLAGTDTQYF
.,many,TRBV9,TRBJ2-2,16,TGTGCCAGCAGCCCCTTCAGGGAGGTCCTGGTCGGGGAGCTGTTTTTT,CASSPFREVLVGELFF
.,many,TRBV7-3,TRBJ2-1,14,TGTGCCAGCAGCTTAAATCCCCCCCTCGGGGAGCAGTTCTTC,CASSLNPPLGEQFF
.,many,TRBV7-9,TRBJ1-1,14,TGTGCCAGCATGTTAGCCCAGTTGAACACTGAAGCTTTCTTT,CASMLAQLNTEAFF
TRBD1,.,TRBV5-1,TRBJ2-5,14,TGCGCCAGCAGCTTGGAGGGACAGGGGGCGACCCAGTACTTC,CASSLEGQGATQYF